The 7 T cell receptor beta chains below were found in one sample sequenced in a study of blood T cells in healthy people across ages. A sample-barcoded 5' primer and a J-beta primer mix were used in a second PCR of about 6 to 11 cycles. TCRdb fed the 5' RACE reads into MiXCR, producing one record per CDR3 protein. Among 800,000 to 950,000 distinct CDR3 sequences listed, roughly 52% were seen once. Material: blood. The receptors come from a man younger than 40 in good health.

J is TRBJ2-7 and V is TRBV5-5, with D possibly being TRBD1 (5 bases). Germline values: CDR1 SGHKS, CDR2 YYEKEE (reference sequence). The CDR3 covers 15 residues. V lost 2 bases and J lost 2, with 14 bases in between. CDR3 residues: CASSFSPDNTYEQYF. The DNA of the CDR3 is TGTGCCAGCAGCTTTTCGCCGGACAACACCTACGAGCAGTACTTC.

The table lists this clonotype with many counts. The rearrangement joins TRBV6-2 or TRBV6-3 to TRBJ1-1; 9 nucleotides align to TRBD1. Germline V lookup: CDR1 MNHEY, CDR2 SVGEGT. The CDR3 runs to 15 residues. J was trimmed by 4 bases and V by 6 bases; bases with no gene match: 9. CDR3 nucleotide sequence: TGTGCCAGCAGGGAACAGGGGGCGGTAACCACTGAAGCTTTCTTT. Its translation is CASREQGAVTTEAFF.

This clonotype has more than one count but fewer than ten. Here the CDR3 reads CASSRPGGGGYTF. The CDR3 coding sequence is TGTGCCAGCAGTCGACCCGGTGGCGGGGGCTACACCTTC. This chain joins TRBV6-5 and TRBJ1-2, with D hard to call. Germline V CDR1 and CDR2: MNHEY, SVGAGI. V dropped 5 bases and J dropped 8 bases, with 15 bases sitting between them. The CDR3 consists of 13 residues.

The chain combines TRBV6-2 or TRBV6-3 with TRBJ2-1, with 7 bases that match TRBD1. Trimming at V came to 9 bases and at J to 0 bases, leaving 11 bases not matched to a gene. The V gene's germline CDR1 is MNHEY and CDR2 SVGEGT. This CDR3 has 16 amino acids. The CDR3, as DNA: TGTGCCAGTAGAACCCTCCCAGGGGGCTCCTACAATGAGCAGTTCTTC. Translated: CASRTLPGGSYNEQFF.

This clonotype was observed a handful of times. The chain employs TRBV18 and TRBJ2-5; D not certain. Germline V lookup: CDR1 KGHSH, CDR2 LQKENI. This CDR3 has 14 residues. V was cut by 2 bases and J by 3 bases, with 10 bases left in between. CDR3 bases: TGTGCCAGCTCACCAGCAAGTCAGAAAGAGACCCAGTACTTC. Encoded protein: CASSPASQKETQYF.

This chain links TRBV15 with TRBJ2-1; D possibly corresponds to TRBD2 (5 bases). Between the trimmed V and J ends, which lost 8 bases and 0 bases, there was a span of 11 bases. Germline V gene sequence: CDR1 LNHNV, CDR2 YYDKDF (reference sequence). The CDR3 runs 14 residues. CDR3 loop: CATEGVGSYNEQFF. CDR3 sequence (DNA): TGTGCCACCGAGGGCGTGGGCTCCTACAATGAGCAGTTCTTC.

This chain links TRBV5-6 with TRBJ1-1; 7 bases align to TRBD1. V lost 7 bases and J lost 2; bases outside the gene matches: 8. Germline V gives CDR1 SGHDT, CDR2 YYEEEE. This CDR3 spans 14 amino acids. The CDR3 reads CASWRQGPNTEAFF. The CDR3 DNA sequence: TGTGCCAGCTGGAGACAGGGCCCTAACACTGAAGCTTTCTTT.